This T cell receptor (beta chain) was sequenced for a study of blood T cell repertoires in COVID-19. Study details: T cells, B-cell-depleted T cells, or PBMCs provided the cDNA or gDNA that served as material.

The V gene lost 0 bases and the J gene lost 2 bases, with 8 bases spanning the gap. CDR1 and CDR2 (germline): SGHVS, FNYEAQ. This CDR3 region has 15 residues. Clones were sequenced by immunoSEQ multiplex PCR, and TCRdb holds only the in-frame ones, with some missing. The table includes roughly 97,000 clones, roughly 80% detected once. This clone was seen a few times. The V call is TRBV7-6, the J call TRBJ2-1, with D maybe TRBD2 (7 bases). The sequenced sample was peripheral blood. The source of this sequence is a woman older than 75 with active or convalescent COVID-19. The DNA for the CDR3 is TGTGCCAGCAGCTTAGCGGGGGGGCCCTACAATGAGCAGTTCTTC. Amino acid sequence: CASSLAGGPYNEQFF.